Presented here are 2 T cell receptor beta chains from one specimen sequenced in a study of beta chain features in type 1 diabetes. No antigens are known for them. The investigators reverse transcribed all of the isolated RNA, so they sequenced expressed TCRB transcripts. The table came from immunoSEQ multiplex PCR; TCRdb's copy has only in-frame clones and leaves some out. The repertoire holds hundreds of thousands of clones, with more than 13% as singletons. Study results and caveats: The study found moderately but significantly shorter TCRB CDR3s in all four CD4+ subsets of Type 1 diabetes patients.

The sample comprised naive CD4+ T cells from blood. The receptors shown here come from a man younger than 30 with type 1 diabetes.

This clone was observed a handful of times. The chain employs TRBV5-1 and TRBJ2-3, with D perhaps matching TRBD1 or TRBD2 (5 bases each). The CDR3 extends over 14 amino acids. Per the germline V gene, CDR1 is SGHRS and CDR2 is YFSETQ. Trimming removed 7 bases at V and 4 bases at J, with 16 bases between. The CDR3 region is CASSRDPNADTQYF. CDR3 sequence (DNA): TGCGCCAGCTCCCGGGACCCGAACGCAGATACGCAGTATTTT.

The V and J genes are TRBV20-1 and TRBJ1-4, with D unclear. Germline CDR1 is DFQATT and CDR2 is SNEGSKA (reference sequence). CDR3 length: 11 residues. Between the trimmed V and J ends, which lost 6 bases and 8 bases, there was a span of 10 bases. The CDR3 protein is CSARFQEKLFF. The CDR3 region has the DNA TGCAGTGCGAGGTTTCAGGAAAAACTGTTTTTT.